One and the same sample provided the 6 T cell receptor beta chains below, sequenced in a study of blood T cell repertoires in COVID-19. TCRdb keeps only in-frame clones here, not all; method: immunoSEQ multiplex PCR. The sample contains approximately 300,000 clones, about 82% of which appear only once. Sample: peripheral blood. The source is a woman in her forties or fifties with acute or convalescent COVID-19.

This chain links TRBV7-9 with TRBJ1-2; D call uncertain. V was clipped by 7 bases and J by 4 bases, with 10 bases between them. Germline V lookup: CDR1 SEHNR, CDR2 FQNEAQ (reference sequence). This CDR3 has 12 residues. CDR3 in DNA: TGTGCCAGCACCCCCAGCGCCTATGGCTACACCTTC. Protein product: CASTPSAYGYTF.

The rearrangement uses TRBV19 and TRBJ2-7, with 7 bases lining up with TRBD2. This CDR3 comprises 14 residues. Germline CDR1 reads LNHDA; CDR2 reads SQIVND (reference sequence). Trimming removed 2 bases from V and 1 base from J; junction bases left unmatched: 2. Written as DNA, the CDR3 is TGTGCCAGTAGTATACTAGCGGAGTCCTACGAGCAGTACTTC. Its protein product is CASSILAESYEQYF.

The rearrangement uses TRBV19 and TRBJ1-2; D possibly corresponds to TRBD1 (6 bases). This CDR3 has 14 amino acids. The V gene lost 9 bases and the J gene lost 2 bases, with 16 bases spanning the gap. Germline V gene lookup returns CDR1 LNHDA and CDR2 SQIVND (reference sequence). The CDR3 here is CARLTGMGNYGYTF. In nucleotides, the CDR3 is TGTGCCAGGCTAACAGGGATGGGAAACTATGGCTACACCTTC.

The V and J genes are TRBV27 and TRBJ2-1, with D possibly being TRBD2 (6 bases). Germline assignment: CDR1 MNHEY and CDR2 SMNVEV (reference sequence). The CDR3 spans 15 residues. Trimming pared 4 bases from V and 9 bases from J, leaving 19 bases between. CDR3 DNA sequence: TGTGCCAGCAGTTCGAGCGACTGGGGGGAGAGTGAGCAGTTCTTC. It specifies CASSSSDWGESEQFF.

The J gene is TRBJ2-7, the V gene TRBV2; TRBD1 is a possible D gene (6 bases). Trimming shortened V by 6 bases and J by 0 bases, and 15 bases separated the two germline ends. The length of the CDR3 is 15 residues. Germline loops: CDR1 SNHLY, CDR2 FYNNEI. CDR3 in DNA: TGTGCCAGCAGCCCGACAGGTCCTAGCTCCTACGAGCAGTACTTC. Translating it yields CASSPTGPSSYEQYF.

This chain connects TRBV2 to TRBJ1-1, with 8 bases lining up with TRBD1. The CDR3 is made up of 12 amino acids. J was trimmed by 10 bases and V by 4 bases; bases with no gene match: 5. Germline CDR1 SNHLY, CDR2 FYNNEI. The CDR3 loop reads CASSGRDRRAFF. The DNA of the CDR3 is TGTGCCAGCAGTGGACGGGACAGGCGAGCTTTCTTT.